Included here is one T cell receptor (beta chain) sequence, with context. Antigen: not known. This entry comes from a study of cytomegalovirus exposure and HLA in healthy donors. Study at large: When about 400 donors were genotyped, about 86% of them were found to fall in the Caucasian-associated ancestry cluster.

Broader study findings: HLA restriction was apparent for most CMV-associated TCR beta chains in a later analysis. Most TCR sequences showed up rarely, but some public TCRs showed up in many donors. Follow-up analysis later connected one missense variant in DCLRE1C with trimming of TCR beta V- and J-genes.

This PCR relied on a set of 60 Vbeta primers and 13 Jbeta primers. Method: immunoSEQ multiplex PCR; TCRdb's copy keeps in-frame clones and lacks some. This repertoire shows approximately 160,000 clones, almost 85% found once; its top ten account for 0.38%. The CDR3 runs to 13 residues. The germline V gene encodes CDR1 MDHEN and CDR2 SYDVKM. The germline V and J ends were trimmed by 3 bases and 3 bases, with 6 bases remaining between them. Sequences were obtained from PBMCs. The sequence came from a boy aged 2-9 years in good health and CMV-seronegative. The V gene is TRBV28, the J gene TRBJ1-5; D is ambiguous. The CDR3 nucleotides are TGTGCCAGCAGTTTGGACTTCAATCAGCCCCAGCATTTT. Translated: CASSLDFNQPQHF.